The subject of this entry is one TCR beta chain. Its antigen is currently unknown. The V end was cut by 6 bases, the J end by 0 bases, with 11 bases between. The V gene's germline CDR1 is SGHAT and CDR2 FQNNGV. The CDR3 loop spans 15 amino acids. The data are from a study of T-cell reconstitution after alpha-beta-depleted transplantation in children. Study-wide points: T cells produced anew were the main source of T-cell counts and diversity one year after transplant. Certain patients had high TCRbeta diversity at day 60, and it came from recipient T cells and thymic progenitors that survived.

The authors prepared the TCRbeta library with unique molecular identifiers. TCRdb re-called the PCR reads with MiXCR, one entry per CDR3 protein. The repertoire has a few hundred thousand distinct CDR3 sequences, 25% to 30% of them found once; the top ten carry about 35%. This specimen consisted of PBMCs, obtained before TCRalphabeta/CD19-depleted stem cell transplant. This chain uses TRBV11-2 with TRBJ2-2; tentatively, D is TRBD2 (6 bases). This TCR derives from a boy under two years old with Wiskott-Aldrich syndrome, due to receive a stem cell transplant. The CDR3: CASRPGLTNTGELFF. CDR3 bases: TGTGCCAGCAGGCCGGGACTGACGAACACCGGGGAGCTGTTTTTT.